This T cell receptor (beta chain) was recovered during a study of shared clonotypes between healthy human individuals. Sequenced by immunoSEQ multiplex PCR; TCRdb stores in-frame clones only, minus some. The data hold roughly 2.4 million clones, with under 97% observed a single time. CDR3 length: 16 residues. The germline CDR1 and CDR2 sequences are SGHRS and YFSETQ. V shed 0 bases and J shed 0 bases, with 12 bases lying between them. The clonotype originates from a man between 18 and 29 years old in good health. The sequenced sample consisted of naive CD4+ T cells sorted from blood. As for subset: CD45RA+ positively selected. This chain uses TRBV5-1 with TRBJ1-1; tentatively, D is TRBD1 (6 bases). CDR3 protein: CASSLVWGALNTEAFF. The CDR3 DNA reads TGCGCCAGCAGCTTGGTATGGGGGGCCTTGAACACTGAAGCTTTCTTT.